This T cell receptor (beta chain) was sequenced during a study of blood T cells in healthy people across ages. For the second PCR, which ran for about 6 to 12 cycles, a sample-barcoded 5' primer and a J-beta primer mix were used. One entry per CDR3 protein results from TCRdb running MiXCR on the 5' RACE reads. The sample yields about 620,000 distinct CDR3 sequences, 21% seen once. The germline V gene has CDR1 SGHTA and CDR2 FQGNSA. Deletions cut 1 base from V and 6 bases from J, with 12 bases between. The CDR3 length is 15 residues. This clonotype was seen at least ten times. The sequenced material came from blood. The rearrangement links TRBV7-2 to TRBJ2-2; D is possibly TRBD1 (5 bases). The TCR comes from a man between 65 and 85 years old in good health. CDR3 sequence reads: CASSLVGHRAGELFF. The CDR3 DNA follows: TGTGCCAGCAGCTTAGTTGGACACCGGGCCGGGGAGCTGTTTTTT.